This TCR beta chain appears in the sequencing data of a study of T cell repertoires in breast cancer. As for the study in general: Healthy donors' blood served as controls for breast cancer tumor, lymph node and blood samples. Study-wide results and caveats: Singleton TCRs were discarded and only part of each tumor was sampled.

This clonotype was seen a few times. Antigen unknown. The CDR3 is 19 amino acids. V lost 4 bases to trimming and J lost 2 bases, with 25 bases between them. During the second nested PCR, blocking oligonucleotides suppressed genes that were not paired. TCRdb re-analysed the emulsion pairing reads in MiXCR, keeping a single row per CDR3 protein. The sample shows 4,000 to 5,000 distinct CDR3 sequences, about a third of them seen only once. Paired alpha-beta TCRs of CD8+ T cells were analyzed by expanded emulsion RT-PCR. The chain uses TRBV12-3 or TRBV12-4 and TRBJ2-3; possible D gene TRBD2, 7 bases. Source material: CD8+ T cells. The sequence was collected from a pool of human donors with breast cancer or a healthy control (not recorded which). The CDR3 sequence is CASSSRGQWGRGVTDTQYF. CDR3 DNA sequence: TGTGCCAGCAGTTCTAGAGGACAGTGGGGCCGGGGGGTCACAGATACGCAGTATTTT.